The 20 T cell receptor beta chains listed next were all sequenced from one sample in a study of shared T cell receptors in the human thymus. Generated by immunoSEQ multiplex PCR, the TCRdb table keeps only in-frame clones and is missing some. The sample yields about 380,000 clones, approximately 95% seen once. The sample comprised thymocytes. These receptors all come from a human donor.

This chain joins TRBV7-3 and TRBJ2-1; TRBD2 agrees at 14 bases. With 3 bases clipped from V and 8 bases from J, the junction kept 6 bases outside the gene matches. Germline V gives CDR1 SGHTA, CDR2 FQGTGA. This CDR3 spans 16 amino acids. The CDR3: CASSLGLAGVWDEQFF. CDR3 sequence (DNA): TGTGCCAGCAGCTTGGGACTAGCGGGGGTTTGGGATGAGCAGTTCTTC. The variable domain in full, with the rest retrieved from reference TRBV7-3 and TRBJ2-1, is GAGVSQTPSNKVTEKGKYVELRCDPISGHTALYWYRQSLGQGPEFLIYFQGTGAADDSGLPNDRFFAVRPEGSVSTLKIQRTERGDSAVYLCASSLGLAGVWDEQFFGPGTRLTVL.

The rearrangement uses TRBV7-2 and TRBJ2-2; the D is unclear. This CDR3 has 17 amino acids. Germline lookup yields CDR1 SGHTA and CDR2 FQGNSA. Trimming shortened V by 4 bases and J by 0 bases, and 15 bases separated the two germline ends. CDR3 loop: CASSSTTGRANTGELFF. The CDR3 nucleotides are TGTGCCAGCAGCTCCACCACCGGACGGGCGAACACCGGGGAGCTGTTTTTT. The complete variable domain, with remaining parts taken from reference TRBV7-2 and TRBJ2-2, reads GAGVSQSPSNKVTEKGKDVELRCDPISGHTALYWYRQSLGQGLEFLIYFQGNSAPDKSGLPSDRFSAERTGGSVSTLTIQRTQQEDSAVYLCASSSTTGRANTGELFFGEGSRLTVL.

This rearrangement joins TRBV4-3 to TRBJ2-7; tentatively, D is TRBD1 (6 bases). Germline CDR1 reads LGHNA; CDR2 reads YSLEER. The CDR3 has 13 residues. The V end lost 4 bases, the J end lost 4 bases, and 11 bases lay between the germline ends. The CDR3 DNA reads TGCGCCAGCAGCCGCATACAGGGTTACGAGCAGTACTTC. It translates to CASSRIQGYEQYF.

The J gene is TRBJ2-7, the V gene TRBV11-3; D is undetermined. The CDR3 spans 15 residues. The V end was cut by 1 base, the J end by 3 bases, with 13 bases between. The germline CDR1 and CDR2 sequences are SGHNT and YENEEA. In DNA form, the CDR3 reads TGTGCCAGCAGCTTAGGCGTCTACTCAGTCTACGAGCAGTACTTC. The encoded protein is CASSLGVYSVYEQYF.

The CDR3 DNA is TGTGCCAGGGGGGGCCCCCCCTCCCATCGCTCCTACGAGCAGTACTTC. The encoded protein is CARGGPPSHRSYEQYF. The chain has TRBV2 and TRBJ2-7; perhaps D is TRBD1 or TRBD2 (6 bases each). The ends were cut back, 9 bases at V and 0 bases at J, with 21 bases in the middle. The CDR3 is made up of 16 amino acids. The V gene's germline CDR1 is SNHLY and CDR2 FYNNEI.

The gene calls are TRBV13 and TRBJ1-4; D is possibly TRBD1 (5 bases). Germline CDR1 is PRHDT and CDR2 is FYEKMQ (reference sequence). CDR3 length equals 16 residues. Trimming cost V 8 bases and J 7 bases, with 23 bases left between them. The CDR3 sequence: CASLRIGGLDGEKLFF. In nucleotides, the CDR3 is TGTGCCAGCCTGAGGATTGGGGGATTGGATGGTGAAAAACTGTTTTTT.

The chain joins TRBV27 to TRBJ2-5; D possibly corresponds to TRBD2 (5 bases). Germline CDR1 MNHEY, CDR2 SMNVEV (reference sequence). CDR3 length: 17 amino acids. The germline V and J ends were trimmed by 0 bases and 2 bases, with 16 bases remaining between them. This CDR3 reads CASSLSEPWPGQETQYF. CDR3 coding DNA: TGTGCCAGCAGTTTATCTGAACCTTGGCCGGGGCAAGAGACCCAGTACTTC.

V gene TRBV19 combines with J gene TRBJ1-5, with 7 bases identical to TRBD1. V dropped 6 bases and J dropped 5; count of bases not matched to a gene: 7. Germline CDR1 reads LNHDA; CDR2 reads SQIVND (reference sequence). The CDR3 loop spans 14 amino acids. CDR3 in amino acids: CASSPEGADQPQHF. CDR3 sequence (DNA): TGTGCCAGTAGCCCGGAGGGGGCGGATCAGCCCCAGCATTTT.

With regard to this clone: The junction departs from germline at one end; a sequencing error may be responsible. V and J are TRBV9 and TRBJ2-1; D perhaps matches TRBD2 (5 bases). The CDR3 consists of 16 residues. Germline V gene data show CDR1 as SGDLS and CDR2 as YYNGEE. CDR3 loop: CASSPLCGPYGNEQLF. CDR3 nucleotide sequence: TGTGCCAGCAGCCCCCTCTGCGGCCCCTACGGGAATGAGCAGCTCTTC. The full variable domain, rest sourced from reference TRBV9 and TRBJ2-1, is DSGVTQTPKHLITATGQRVTLRCSPRSGDLSVYWYQQSLDQGLQFLIQYYNGEERAKGNILERFSAQQFPDLHSELNLSSLELGDSALYFCASSPLCGPYGNEQLFGPGTRLTVL.

The chain employs TRBV5-1 and TRBJ1-3; D not certain. The germline V and J ends were trimmed by 2 bases and 2 bases, with 20 bases remaining between them. CDR1 is SGHRS and CDR2 is YFSETQ in the germline V gene. The CDR3 has 18 amino acids. DNA for the CDR3: TGCGCCAGCAGCTTACATTCACGGGCGTTAGTGGCTGGAAACACCATATATTTT. This translates into CASSLHSRALVAGNTIYF. Drawing the rest from reference TRBV5-1 and TRBJ1-3, the complete variable domain is KAGVTQTPRYLIKTRGQQVTLSCSPISGHRSVSWYQQTPGQGLQFLFEYFSETQRNKGNFPGRFSGRQFSNSRSEMNVSTLELGDSALYLCASSLHSRALVAGNTIYFGEGSWLTVV.

CDR3 in DNA: TGTGCTAGTGCAAGAGCTAGCGGGAGGGCCGGTTCGACAAACATTCAGTACTTC. Amino acid sequence: CASARASGRAGSTNIQYF. The chain recombines TRBV12-5 with TRBJ2-4; TRBD2 agrees at 12 bases. The trim removed 7 bases at V and 6 bases at J, leaving 16 bases unmatched. There are 18 residues in the CDR3. Germline V CDR1 and CDR2: LGHNT, FRNRAP.

This clone was seen once. The CDR3 coding sequence is TGTGCCAGCAGTGATTGGACCTGGGGCTACGAGCAGTACTTC. Encoded protein: CASSDWTWGYEQYF. V is TRBV6-1 and J is TRBJ2-7; unclear D gene. The CDR3 is 14 amino acids. Germline V gene lookup returns CDR1 MNHNS and CDR2 SASEGT. V shed 3 bases and J shed 3 bases, with 12 bases lying between them.

This chain uses TRBV28 with TRBJ2-3, with 8 nucleotides matching TRBD2. Germline trimming cut 11 bases from V and 4 bases from J; bases unmatched to any gene: 11. The CDR3 contains 14 residues. The germline V gene has CDR1 MDHEN and CDR2 SYDVKM. The chain's CDR3 is CASRGTRMPDTQYF. As DNA, the CDR3 is TGTGCCTCAAGAGGGACTAGGATGCCAGATACGCAGTATTTT.

The chain is built from TRBV20-1 and TRBJ2-1; D gene unclear. The CDR3 spans 10 residues. V dropped 3 bases and J dropped 11 bases, with 8 bases sitting between them. Germline CDR1 is DFQATT and CDR2 is SNEGSKA (reference sequence). In DNA, the CDR3 is TGCAGTGCTAGGGTGGAACAGCAGTTCTTC. This codes for CSARVEQQFF.

The rearrangement joins TRBV6-5 to TRBJ2-7; 13 nucleotides agree with TRBD2. The CDR3 runs 13 residues. The ends lost 4 bases at V and 6 bases at J; junction bases unmatched: 0. Germline CDR1 MNHEY, CDR2 SVGAGI. The CDR3 protein is CASSWTSGSEQYF. For the CDR3, the DNA is TGTGCCAGCAGTTGGACTAGCGGGAGCGAGCAGTACTTC.

V usage is TRBV18 and J usage is TRBJ1-4, with D unclear. V lost 1 base and J 3 bases, leaving 6 bases between the germline ends. From germline, CDR1 is KGHSH and CDR2 LQKENI. This CDR3 region has 14 residues. CDR3 sequence reads: CASSPQGSNEKLFF. The CDR3, as DNA: TGTGCCAGCTCACCACAGGGATCTAATGAAAAACTGTTTTTT.

The V call is TRBV5-1, the J call TRBJ2-5, with D maybe TRBD2 (5 bases). Per the germline V gene, CDR1 is SGHRS and CDR2 is YFSETQ. The CDR3 sequence is 13 residues long. V was pared by 5 bases and J by 0 bases, with 8 bases between. CDR3 region: CASRQDYQETQYF. CDR3 in DNA: TGCGCCAGCAGGCAGGACTACCAAGAGACCCAGTACTTC.

The chain couples TRBV11-2 to TRBJ2-3; 10 bases line up with TRBD2. The trim removed 2 bases at V and 0 bases at J, leaving 11 bases unmatched. CDR3 length: 19 amino acids. Germline assignment: CDR1 SGHAT and CDR2 FQNNGV. The CDR3 nucleotides are TGTGCCAGCAGCTTATTCGAGCTAGCGGGAGTAATGAGCACAGATACGCAGTATTTT. Translation: CASSLFELAGVMSTDTQYF.

This clone is a singleton in its sample. This sequence joins TRBV2 and TRBJ1-5; maybe TRBD1 (5 bases). Germline V gene lookup returns CDR1 SNHLY and CDR2 FYNNEI. This CDR3 comprises 14 residues. The V gene lost 6 bases and the J gene lost 5 bases, with 14 bases spanning the gap. The CDR3 DNA is TGTGCCAGCAGGGGGGACGGGTATTATCAGCCCCAGCATTTT. Amino acids: CASRGDGYYQPQHF.

This chain joins TRBV11-3 and TRBJ2-7, with D perhaps TRBD1 (6 bases). Trimming cost V 5 bases and J 7 bases, with 21 bases left between them. Germline CDR1 reads SGHNT; CDR2 reads YENEEA. There are 15 residues in the CDR3. In nucleotides, the CDR3 is TGTGCCAGCAGCCCCGACAGGAGACTCTCTACGGAGCAGTACTTC. It codes for CASSPDRRLSTEQYF. Filled out from reference TRBV11-3 and TRBJ2-7, the complete variable domain reads EAGVVQSPRYKIIEKKQPVAFWCNPISGHNTLYWYLQNLGQGPELLIRYENEEAVDDSQLPKDRFSAERLKGVDSTLKIQPAELGDSAVYLCASSPDRRLSTEQYFGPGTRLTVT.